This T cell receptor beta chain was sequenced for a study of blood T cell repertoires in COVID-19 (TCRdb year 2020). A note on the overall study: The collaborator samples originated in the United States, Italy and Spain and spanned the acute and convalescent phases of COVID-19. The repertoires were made available in a free public database intended to serve as a resource for research on the immune response to SARS-CoV-2. A de-identified subject ID, COVID-19 status, age in years and sex were almost always included in the sample metadata. Where available, HLA class I and class II types were obtained from metadata supplied by the sample provider rather than from assay-based typing. The material from the prospective study consisted of cDNA or gDNA derived from T cells, B-cell-depleted T cells, or PBMCs. Deeply sampled blood TCRbeta repertoires from subjects exposed to, actively infected with, or recovered from COVID-19 were included in the dataset. Samples were obtained from the ongoing ImmuneRACE study (first 160 participants) and from 1,254 subjects provided by 6 global collaborators. Overall study results and their limits: Clinical and demographic metadata were provided uncurated, with the amount varying by source and participant.

The CDR3, cysteine through phenylalanine, is 14 amino acids long. Kept here is only the CDR3 DNA, which spans 42 bases and is read in frame from base 1. V and J are truncated by 8 bases and 6 bases respectively, leaving an intervening sequence of 16 bases. CDR1 and CDR2 are drawn from the germline V gene: MNHEY, SVGAGI. This clone was recorded only once. This clone's antigen is unknown. No base quality values were provided; no much bigger clone lies one nucleotide off. Each collaborating institution followed its own protocols to collect whole blood in K2EDTA tubes. For TCRbeta analysis, collaborator samples were shipped as frozen whole blood, as isolated PBMCs, or as DNA extracted from either sample type. The immunoSEQ Assay, a bias-controlled multiplex PCR, was used to amplify TCRbeta CDR3 regions from genomic DNA. Turning to the authors' computational methods: Nucleated cell counts per sample were estimated from amplification of reference gene primers within the assay. To quantify the absolute abundance of each unique TCRbeta CDR3 rearrangement, sequence reads were collapsed and filtered. For each sample, productive Simpson clonality was calculated as the square root of Simpson's diversity index over productive rearrangements. The table comes from immuneACCESS by way of TCRdb, which keeps in-frame sequences with V and J called. Part of the clones is missing from these tables; in studies checked, under half for an unresolved V gene and the rest for unknown reasons. V, J and clone size are those of that table, while D and trimming were read from the DNA. The sample data list around 180,000 clones, and roughly 90% of these were observed just once. Approximately 24% of the sample belongs to the ten largest clones.

Sequenced: peripheral blood. The rearrangement combines TRBV6-5 with TRBJ1-4; TRBD1 might be the D gene, on 5 matching bases. This receptor was taken from a man aged 55-75 years with acute or convalescent COVID-19. The nucleotides read TGTGCCAGCGGCCGGGGAGGGGAGGATGAAAAACTGTTTTTT. It specifies CASGRGGEDEKLFF.